This T cell receptor beta chain was identified in a study of shared clonotypes between healthy human individuals. General study findings and limits: Among donors, sharing of clonotypes was expected to be affected by sequencing depth.

Researchers divided each subset's genomic DNA evenly across several immunoSEQ plates. The protocol was immunoSEQ multiplex PCR, while the TCRdb copy is restricted to in-frame clones and leaves out a portion. The sample holds about 960,000 clones, less than 85% seen once. This clone turned up a few times. Its antigen is unknown. V was pared by 3 bases and J by 6 bases, with 12 bases between. CDR1 is SNHLY and CDR2 is FYNNEI in the germline V gene. The CDR3 is made up of 13 amino acids. The receptor was isolated from a man aged 18-30 years in good health. Sequenced: memory CD4+ T cells sorted from blood. Subset: CD45RA-negative fraction. The chain links TRBV2 to TRBJ2-7, with a tentative D call TRBD1 (6 bases). The CDR3 spells CASSEGAQVEQYF. CDR3 DNA sequence: TGTGCCAGCAGTGAGGGGGCGCAGGTCGAGCAGTACTTC.